The entry below describes one T cell receptor beta chain. Its antigen is as yet unknown. These data come from a study of T cell clonotyping in hematopoietic cell transplantation. Study results and limitations: At the given depth, recipient repertoires were over 95% de novo clonotypes. Broader posttransplant TCR repertoire diversity was predicted by graft donor and pretransplant recipient Inverse Simpson Index values.

The V gene's germline CDR1 is MNHEY and CDR2 SVGAGI. This CDR3 spans 15 amino acids. Trimming pared 6 bases from V and 0 bases from J, leaving 12 bases between. Noted time point: recipient sample about 28 days before transplant, after cytoreduction. Generated by immunoSEQ multiplex PCR, the TCRdb table keeps only in-frame clones and is missing some. The sample has 45,000 or so clones, 80% to 85% seen once. This sequence originates from a man aged 55 to 70 with myelodysplastic syndrome. Some clones in this sample may be carry-over from other donors' samples. The sample was peripheral blood mononuclear cells, taken before stem cell transplant. The chain recombines TRBV6-5 with TRBJ1-3, with D unclear. The CDR3 bases are TGTGCCAGCAGGAAGAACGGAGGCTCTGGAAACACCATATATTTT. Its translation: CASRKNGGSGNTIYF.